A single sample is the source of the 14 T cell receptor beta chains below, sequenced in a study of radiation and T cells in renal cell carcinoma. Sequencing was performed with immunoSEQ multiplex PCR; in TCRdb, only in-frame clones are kept and a portion is missing. The top ten clones hold about 5.3% of a sample with 95,000 to 150,000 clones, around 82% of them seen once. Time point indicated: blood 2 weeks post-SBRT. Treatment specified: 15 Gy SBRT to primary tumor, nephrectomy 4 weeks later. The material sequenced was blood, taken from a patient whose treatment included radiotherapy and nephrectomy. These TCRs come from a man aged 45 to 65 with renal cell carcinoma.

This clone was seen only a few times. The chain uses TRBV4-3 and TRBJ1-2; TRBD1 matches 7 bases. CDR1 is LGHNA and CDR2 is YSLEER in the germline V gene. Trimming at V came to 4 bases and at J to 9 bases, leaving 14 bases not matched to a gene. The CDR3 runs 15 residues. DNA of the CDR3: TGCGCCAGCAGCCGGGTGCAGGGACAGAGGTTGAGCTACACCTTC. This encodes CASSRVQGQRLSYTF.

The V gene is TRBV7-9, the J gene TRBJ2-1; no clear D. Germline CDR1 is SEHNR and CDR2 is FQNEAQ (reference sequence). The CDR3 runs 13 residues. The germline V and J ends were trimmed by 5 bases and 10 bases, with 15 bases remaining between them. CDR3 nucleotides: TGTGCCAGCAGCCCCGGTGCCAGAAGGGAGCAGTTCTTC. Protein sequence: CASSPGARREQFF.

CDR3 sequence (DNA): TGTGCCAGCAGTTACTCAGGGGACCACTCTGGAAACACCATATATTTT. Its translation is CASSYSGDHSGNTIYF. This chain uses TRBV6-5 with TRBJ1-3, with D maybe TRBD1 (5 bases). The CDR3 has 16 residues. The V gene's germline CDR1 is MNHEY and CDR2 SVGAGI. V was trimmed by 0 bases and J by 0 bases, leaving 9 bases between them.

As for this clone: At one of its ends the junction is not consistent with the germline gene, which may arise from a read error. The chain combines TRBV7-7 with TRBJ1-1; the D is unclear. Germline assignment: CDR1 SSHAT and CDR2 FNYEAQ (reference sequence). The CDR3 is 14 residues long. CDR3 residues: CASSPQAGNTEAFF. The CDR3 DNA reads TGTGCTAGCAGCCCCCAGGCCGGGAACACTGAAGCTTTCTTT.

This clone was recorded a few times. V and J are TRBV10-2 and TRBJ2-5, with 9 bases aligning to TRBD2. Germline V gene sequence: CDR1 WSHSY, CDR2 SAAADI. Trimming removed 5 bases from V and 5 bases from J; junction bases left unmatched: 9. The CDR3 covers 15 residues. The CDR3 nucleotides are TGCGCCAGCAGTCCAGATATAGCGGGGGACGAGACCCAGTACTTC. Its translation: CASSPDIAGDETQYF.

The gene calls are TRBV30 and TRBJ2-7; 8 nucleotides line up with TRBD2. CDR3 length: 15 amino acids. V lost 1 base, J lost 4 bases, and 9 bases stayed unmatched. From germline, CDR1 is GTSNPN and CDR2 SVGIG (reference sequence). The chain's CDR3 is CAWSALAGPYYEQYF. The CDR3 DNA reads TGTGCCTGGAGTGCTTTAGCGGGACCTTATTACGAGCAGTACTTC.

The V call is TRBV27, the J call TRBJ2-7; no clear D. Germline V CDR1 and CDR2: MNHEY, SMNVEV (reference sequence). The CDR3 length is 14 residues. V lost 0 bases to trimming and J lost 2 bases, with 8 bases between them. The CDR3 DNA is TGTGCCAGCAGTTTATCGGTAGGGACCTACGAGCAGTACTTC. Amino acid sequence: CASSLSVGTYEQYF.

The chain combines TRBV28 with TRBJ1-3, with D tentatively TRBD1 (6 bases). V was shortened by 6 bases and J by 4 bases, with 16 bases between the two germline ends. This CDR3 is built from 15 residues. The germline V gene encodes CDR1 MDHEN and CDR2 SYDVKM. The CDR3 bases are TGTGCCAGCAGCCCCACCCGGGGGGCAGGAAACACCATATATTTT. Protein: CASSPTRGAGNTIYF.

The chain is built from TRBV27 and TRBJ1-5; tentatively, D is TRBD1 (5 bases). The CDR3 is 16 residues long. The V gene's germline CDR1 is MNHEY and CDR2 SMNVEV (reference sequence). Deletions cut 2 bases from V and 1 base from J, with 12 bases between. DNA for the CDR3: TGTGCCAGCAGTTTAGGACCGGGACCGAGCAATCAGCCCCAGCATTTT. Translation: CASSLGPGPSNQPQHF.

The chain carries TRBV15 and TRBJ1-1; tentative D call: TRBD1 (6 bases). Per the germline V gene, CDR1 is LNHNV and CDR2 is YYDKDF (reference sequence). The CDR3 sequence is 14 residues long. V lost 4 bases and J 1 base, leaving 10 bases between the germline ends. The CDR3 region has the DNA TGTGCCACCAGCACACGACAGGAGAACACTGAAGCTTTCTTT. Amino acid sequence: CATSTRQENTEAFF. Complete variable domain (other parts from reference TRBV15 and TRBJ1-1): DAMVIQNPRYQVTQFGKPVTLSCSQTLNHNVMYWYQQKSSQAPKLLFHYYDKDFNNEADTPDNFQSRRPNTSFCFLDIRSPGLGDTAMYLCATSTRQENTEAFFGQGTRLTVV.

This sequence joins TRBV10-3 and TRBJ1-5, with D possibly TRBD1 on 6 matching bases. Germline V lookup: CDR1 ENHRY, CDR2 SYGVKD. V dropped 3 bases and J dropped 5 bases, with 14 bases sitting between them. This CDR3 is built from 15 residues. In nucleotides, the CDR3 is TGTGCCATCAGTGAACAACAGGGTTTGTATCAGCCCCAGCATTTT. Amino acids: CAISEQQGLYQPQHF.

CDR3 nucleotides: TGTGCCAGCAGCCCGAGACAGATCTACGAGCAGTACTTC. This encodes CASSPRQIYEQYF. V usage is TRBV7-2 and J usage is TRBJ2-7, with D perhaps TRBD1 (5 bases). This CDR3 contains 13 residues. Looked up from germline, CDR1 is SGHTA and CDR2 is FQGNSA. With 5 bases removed from V and 3 bases from J, the gap between germline ends came to 11 bases.

The table lists this clone with a few counts. J is TRBJ1-1 and V is TRBV9, with D possibly TRBD1 on 5 matching bases. The germline V gene has CDR1 SGDLS and CDR2 YYNGEE. V lost 2 bases and J 0 bases, leaving 8 bases between the germline ends. This CDR3 has 14 amino acids. The CDR3 loop reads CASSVLQVNTEAFF. The CDR3 DNA reads as TGTGCCAGCAGCGTCTTACAGGTGAACACTGAAGCTTTCTTT.

The V gene is TRBV30, the J gene TRBJ2-2; 7 bases line up with TRBD2. V trimming: 8 bases; J trimming: 3 bases; junction bases outside the gene matches: 15. This CDR3 comprises 16 residues. Germline V gene sequence: CDR1 GTSNPN, CDR2 SVGIG (reference sequence). The CDR3 coding sequence is TGTGCCGGGGGGGGTGGTGCTAGCGGAGACACCGGGGAGCTGTTTTTT. It translates to CAGGGGASGDTGELFF.